A selection of T cell receptor beta chains follows, all from one sample in a study of shared clonotypes between healthy human individuals. Here immunoSEQ multiplex PCR was the method, and the copy in TCRdb shows in-frame clones only, minus some. The sample lists some 2.1 million clones, about 95% occurring once. The sequenced sample consisted of naive CD8+ T cells sorted from blood. The receptors stem from a young man in good health. Each CDR3 is given with its conserved first and last residue. D genes are given only for firm matches.

d_gene	v_gene	j_gene	CDR3nt	CDR3aa
NA	TRBV7-9	TRBJ2-7	TGTGCCAGCAGCTTAGCGGGGGGGCTTTTAGAGCAGTACTTC	CASSLAGGLLEQYF
NA	TRBV25-1	TRBJ2-7	TGTGCCAGCAGTGAATATCCAGGGTCCTCGGTCGAGCAGTACTTC	CASSEYPGSSVEQYF
NA	TRBV11-2	TRBJ2-2	TGTGCCAGCAGCTTAGCACAAGGGTACACCGGGGAGCTGTTTTTT	CASSLAQGYTGELFF
NA	TRBV19	TRBJ1-2	TGTGCCAGTAGTAACCCGCAGGACTTTGCTAACTATGGCTACACCTTC	CASSNPQDFANYGYTF
NA	TRBV27	TRBJ2-5	TGTGCCAGCGGCCGGGCAGGGGGAGGGGGCCAAGAGACCCAGTACTTC	CASGRAGGGGQETQYF
TRBD2	TRBV19	TRBJ2-3	TGTGCCAGTAGTATCCCGACTAGCGGGAGAGGTGAGGATACGCAGTATTTT	CASSIPTSGRGEDTQYF
NA	TRBV30	TRBJ1-1	TGTGCCTGGACCCAGGACTGGAACACTGAAGCTTTCTTT	CAWTQDWNTEAFF
NA	TRBV30	TRBJ1-1	TGTGCCTGGAGTGTGGTGACTGAAGCTTTCTTT	CAWSVVTEAFF
NA	TRBV6-5	TRBJ2-2	TGTGCCAGCAGTTACTACGGGGGGCCCACCGGGGAGCTGTTTTTT	CASSYYGGPTGELFF
NA	TRBV5-4	TRBJ2-3	TGTGCCAGCAGCTCGGACAGATACACAGATACGCAGTATTTT	CASSSDRYTDTQYF